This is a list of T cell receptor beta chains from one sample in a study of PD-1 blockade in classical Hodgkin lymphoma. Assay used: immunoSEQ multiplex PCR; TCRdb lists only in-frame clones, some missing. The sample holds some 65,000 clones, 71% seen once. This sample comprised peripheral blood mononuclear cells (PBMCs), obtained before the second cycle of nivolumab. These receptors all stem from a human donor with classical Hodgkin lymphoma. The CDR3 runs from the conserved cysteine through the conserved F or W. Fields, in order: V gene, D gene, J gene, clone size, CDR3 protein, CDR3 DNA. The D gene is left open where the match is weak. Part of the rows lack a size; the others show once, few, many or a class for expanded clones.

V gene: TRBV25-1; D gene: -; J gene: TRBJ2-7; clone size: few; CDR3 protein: CASSDERLLRYEQYF; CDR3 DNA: TGTGCCAGCAGTGATGAGAGACTCCTACGCTACGAGCAGTACTTC
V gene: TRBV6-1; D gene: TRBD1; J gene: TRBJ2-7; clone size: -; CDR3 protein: CASRDRGGEQYF; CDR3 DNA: TGTGCCAGCAGGGACAGGGGTGGGGAGCAGTACTTC
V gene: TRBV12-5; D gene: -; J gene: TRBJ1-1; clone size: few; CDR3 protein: CASGTLKDGGHVVDTEAFF; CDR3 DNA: TGTGCTAGTGGTACCCTCAAAGATGGGGGTCATGTTGTGGACACTGAAGCTTTCTTT
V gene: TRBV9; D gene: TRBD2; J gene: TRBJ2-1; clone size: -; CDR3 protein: CASSVEYGTSGASYNEQFF; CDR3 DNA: TGTGCCAGCAGCGTAGAGTATGGGACTAGCGGGGCCTCCTACAATGAGCAGTTCTTC
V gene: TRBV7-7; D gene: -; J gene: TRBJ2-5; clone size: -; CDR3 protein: CASRSTAPETQYF; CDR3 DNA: TGTGCTAGCAGGTCGACAGCTCCAGAGACCCAGTACTTC
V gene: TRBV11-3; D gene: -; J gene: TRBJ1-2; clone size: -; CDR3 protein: CASSLDRGIISSGYTF; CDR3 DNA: TGTGCCAGCAGCTTAGATAGAGGAATCATTTCTAGCGGCTACACCTTC
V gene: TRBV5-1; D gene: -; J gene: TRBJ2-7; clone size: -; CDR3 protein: CASSFRDFSYEQYF; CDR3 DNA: TGCGCCAGCAGCTTTAGGGACTTCTCCTACGAGCAGTACTTC
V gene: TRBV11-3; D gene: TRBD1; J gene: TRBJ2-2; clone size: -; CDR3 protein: CASTRGSGELFF; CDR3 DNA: TGTGCCAGCACCAGGGGGAGCGGGGAGCTGTTTTTT
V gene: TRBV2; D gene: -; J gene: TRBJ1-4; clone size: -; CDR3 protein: CASKGPSWGDEKLFF; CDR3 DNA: TGTGCCAGCAAAGGACCCTCGTGGGGGGATGAAAAACTGTTTTTT
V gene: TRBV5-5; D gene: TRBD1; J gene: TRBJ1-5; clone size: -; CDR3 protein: CASSLGVGTGYNQPQHF; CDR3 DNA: TGTGCCAGCAGCTTAGGAGTTGGGACAGGCTACAATCAGCCCCAGCATTTT
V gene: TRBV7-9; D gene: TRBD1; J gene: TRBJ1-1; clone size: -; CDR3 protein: CASSLTGTNTEAFF; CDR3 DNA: TGTGCCAGCAGCCTGACAGGGACGAACACTGAAGCTTTCTTT
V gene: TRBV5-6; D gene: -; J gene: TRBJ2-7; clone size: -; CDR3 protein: CASSVGVVSVLYEQYF; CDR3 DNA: TGTGCCAGCAGCGTGGGGGTCGTCAGTGTTCTGTACGAGCAGTACTTC
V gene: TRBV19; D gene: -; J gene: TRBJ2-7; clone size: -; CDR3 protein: CASSIGLEAPYEQYF; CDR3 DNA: TGTGCCAGTAGTATAGGTCTAGAGGCACCTTACGAGCAGTACTTC
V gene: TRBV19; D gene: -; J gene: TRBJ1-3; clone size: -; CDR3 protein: CASTAGLGANTIYF; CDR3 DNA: TGTGCCAGTACGGCAGGACTGGGAGCAAACACCATATATTTT
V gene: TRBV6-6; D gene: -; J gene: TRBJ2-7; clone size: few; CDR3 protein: CASSRDGAYEQYF; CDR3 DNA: TGTGCCAGCAGTCGGGACGGAGCCTACGAGCAGTACTTC
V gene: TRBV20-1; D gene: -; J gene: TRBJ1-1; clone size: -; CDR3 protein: CCATEAFF; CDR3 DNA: TGCTGTGCTACTGAAGCTTTCTTT
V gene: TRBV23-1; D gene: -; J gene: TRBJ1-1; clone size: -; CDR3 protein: CASSHPLRSPEAFF; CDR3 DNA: TGCGCCAGCAGTCATCCCCTCAGGAGCCCTGAAGCTTTCTTT
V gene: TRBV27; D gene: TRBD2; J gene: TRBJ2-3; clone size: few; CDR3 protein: CASSFRLAGGGDTQYF; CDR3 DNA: TGTGCCAGCAGTTTCCGACTAGCGGGAGGAGGAGATACGCAGTATTTT
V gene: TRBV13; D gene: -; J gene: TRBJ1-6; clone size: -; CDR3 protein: CASSPGQRNSPLHF; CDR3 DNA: TGTGCCAGCAGCCCAGGACAGCGAAATTCACCCCTCCACTTT
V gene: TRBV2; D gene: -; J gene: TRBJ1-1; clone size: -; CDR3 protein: CASFRPGGLNTEAFF; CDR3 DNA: TGTGCCAGCTTCAGGCCGGGGGGCTTGAACACTGAAGCTTTCTTT
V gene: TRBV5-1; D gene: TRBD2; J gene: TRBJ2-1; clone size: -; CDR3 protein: CASSPRTSGGENEQFF; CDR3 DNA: TGCGCCAGCAGCCCGAGGACTAGCGGGGGAGAAAATGAGCAGTTCTTC
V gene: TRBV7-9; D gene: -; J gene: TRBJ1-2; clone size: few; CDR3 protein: CASSFEVGRDYGYTF; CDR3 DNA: TGTGCCAGCAGCTTCGAGGTGGGCAGGGACTATGGCTACACCTTC
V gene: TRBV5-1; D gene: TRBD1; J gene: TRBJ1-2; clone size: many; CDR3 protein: CASSPWTGEYGYTF; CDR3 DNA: TGCGCCAGCAGCCCATGGACAGGGGAGTATGGCTACACCTTC
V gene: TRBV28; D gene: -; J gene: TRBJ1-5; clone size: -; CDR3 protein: CASSLIRTQTSNQPQHF; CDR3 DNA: TGTGCCAGCAGTCTGATTAGGACACAAACTAGCAATCAGCCCCAGCATTTT
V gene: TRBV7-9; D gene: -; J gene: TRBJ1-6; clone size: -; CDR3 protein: CASSLGGDSPLHF; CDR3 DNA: TGTGCCAGCAGCTTGGGGGGGGATTCACCCCTCCACTTT
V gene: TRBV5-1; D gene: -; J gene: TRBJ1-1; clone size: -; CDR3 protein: CASSFRGFNTEAFF; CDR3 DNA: TGCGCCAGCAGTTTTAGAGGGTTTAACACTGAAGCTTTCTTT
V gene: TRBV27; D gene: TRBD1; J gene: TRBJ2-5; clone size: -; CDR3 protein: CASSGTGFRETQYF; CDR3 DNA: TGTGCCAGCAGTGGGACAGGGTTTAGGGAGACCCAGTACTTC
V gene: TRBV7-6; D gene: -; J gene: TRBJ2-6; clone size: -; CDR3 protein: CASSYGGSGANVLTF; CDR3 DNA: TGTGCCAGCAGCTACGGAGGCTCTGGGGCCAACGTCCTGACTTTC
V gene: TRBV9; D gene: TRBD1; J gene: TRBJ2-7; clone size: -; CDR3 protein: CASSVGTGSDEQYF; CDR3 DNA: TGTGCCAGCAGCGTAGGGACAGGGTCTGACGAGCAGTACTTC
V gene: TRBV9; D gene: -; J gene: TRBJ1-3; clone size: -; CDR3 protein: CASSPSGDTRNTIYF; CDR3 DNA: TGTGCCAGCAGCCCCTCTGGAGACACGAGAAACACCATATATTTT
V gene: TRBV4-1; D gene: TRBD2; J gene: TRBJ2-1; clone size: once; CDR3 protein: CASSLSSLGLAVNEQFF; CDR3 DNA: TGCGCCAGCAGCCTTTCCTCCCTCGGACTAGCGGTCAATGAGCAGTTCTTC
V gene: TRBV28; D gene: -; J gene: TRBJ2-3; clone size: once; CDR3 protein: CASSLIASGQSTDTQYF; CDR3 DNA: TGTGCCAGCAGTTTGATCGCTTCGGGCCAAAGCACAGATACGCAGTATTTT
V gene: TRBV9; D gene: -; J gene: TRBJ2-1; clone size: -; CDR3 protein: CASSPEGQGMDEQFF; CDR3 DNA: TGTGCCAGCAGCCCTGAGGGGCAGGGTATGGATGAGCAGTTCTTC
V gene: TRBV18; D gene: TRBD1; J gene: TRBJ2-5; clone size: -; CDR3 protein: CASSPEGAWETQYF; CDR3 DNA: TGTGCCAGCTCACCCGAGGGGGCTTGGGAGACCCAGTACTTC
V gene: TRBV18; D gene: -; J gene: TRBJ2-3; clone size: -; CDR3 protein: CASSPYRDQGDTQYF; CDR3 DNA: TGTGCCAGCTCACCGTATAGGGATCAAGGAGATACGCAGTATTTT
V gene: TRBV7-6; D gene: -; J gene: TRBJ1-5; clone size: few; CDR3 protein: CASSLEVTGPYSNQPQHF; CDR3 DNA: TGTGCCAGCAGCTTAGAAGTGACAGGCCCGTATAGCAATCAGCCCCAGCATTTT
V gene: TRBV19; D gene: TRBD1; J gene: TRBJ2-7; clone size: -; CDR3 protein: CASSPGQVYEQYF; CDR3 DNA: TGTGCCAGTAGTCCGGGACAGGTTTACGAGCAGTACTTC
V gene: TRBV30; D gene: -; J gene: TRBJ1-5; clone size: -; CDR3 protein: CAWSVSLPLGQPQHF; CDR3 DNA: TGTGCCTGGAGTGTGTCTCTACCCCTAGGGCAGCCCCAGCATTTT
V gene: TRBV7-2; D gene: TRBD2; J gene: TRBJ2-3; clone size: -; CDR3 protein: CASSSRSGRDTQYF; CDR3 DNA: TGTGCCAGCAGCTCTCGTAGCGGGAGAGATACGCAGTATTTT
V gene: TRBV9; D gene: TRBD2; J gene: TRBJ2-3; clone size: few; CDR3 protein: CASATPGGAGDTQYF; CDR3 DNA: TGTGCCAGCGCTACCCCCGGGGGGGCCGGAGATACGCAGTATTTT
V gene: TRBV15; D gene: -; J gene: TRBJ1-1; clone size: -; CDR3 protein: CATSRDGVNTEAFF; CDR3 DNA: TGTGCCACCAGCAGAGATGGGGTGAACACTGAAGCTTTCTTT
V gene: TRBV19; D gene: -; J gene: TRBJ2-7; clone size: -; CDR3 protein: CASRRTESSYEQYF; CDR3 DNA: TGTGCCAGTAGACGGACGGAGAGCTCCTACGAGCAGTACTTC
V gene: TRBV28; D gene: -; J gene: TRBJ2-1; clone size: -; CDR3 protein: CASSLRLAREDRYNEQFF; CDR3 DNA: TGTGCCAGCAGTTTAAGGCTCGCAAGGGAGGATAGGTACAATGAGCAGTTCTTC
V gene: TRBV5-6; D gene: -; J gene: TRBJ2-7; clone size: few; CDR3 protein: CASSLGGTNYEQYF; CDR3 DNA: TGTGCCAGCAGCTTGGGCGGGACCAACTACGAGCAGTACTTC
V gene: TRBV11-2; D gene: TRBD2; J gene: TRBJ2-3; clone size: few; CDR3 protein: CASSLAGGYTDTQYF; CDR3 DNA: TGTGCCAGCAGCTTAGCCGGGGGGTACACAGATACGCAGTATTTT
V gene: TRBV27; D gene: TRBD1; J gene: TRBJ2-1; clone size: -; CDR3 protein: CASSGQGAYNEQFF; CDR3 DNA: TGTGCCAGCAGTGGACAGGGTGCCTACAATGAGCAGTTCTTC
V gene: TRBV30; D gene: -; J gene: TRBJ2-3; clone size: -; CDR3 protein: CAWSSHGGDTQYF; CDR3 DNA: TGTGCCTGGAGTTCGCATGGGGGAGATACGCAGTATTTT
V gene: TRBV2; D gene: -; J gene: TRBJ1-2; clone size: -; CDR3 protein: CASSVDRSNGYTF; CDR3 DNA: TGTGCCAGCAGCGTCGACAGGTCAAATGGCTACACCTTC
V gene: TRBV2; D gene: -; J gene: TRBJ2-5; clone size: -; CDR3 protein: CASSTINQETQYF; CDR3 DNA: TGTGCCAGCAGCACTATTAATCAAGAGACCCAGTACTTC
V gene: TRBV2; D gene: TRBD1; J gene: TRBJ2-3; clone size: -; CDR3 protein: CASSGQGPTDTQYF; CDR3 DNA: TGTGCCAGCAGTGGACAGGGACCGACAGATACGCAGTATTTT
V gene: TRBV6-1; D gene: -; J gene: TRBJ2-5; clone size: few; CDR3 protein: CASSEGRGGAGETQYF; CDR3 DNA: TGTGCCAGCAGTGAAGGTCGTGGGGGGGCCGGAGAGACCCAGTACTTC